The clone carrying this T cell receptor (beta chain) was found a few times. Some clones are missing from TCRdb's copy, which holds only in-frame ones; the method was immunoSEQ multiplex PCR. The sample shows over 50,000 clones, approximately 87% of them seen only once. The data are from a study of T cell changes during pregnancy in multiple sclerosis. The CDR3 sequence is 14 residues long. Per the germline V gene, CDR1 is SNHLY and CDR2 is FYNNEI. V lost 8 bases to trimming and J lost 5 bases, with 13 bases between them. The V call is TRBV2, the J call TRBJ1-6, with a tentative D call TRBD1 (5 bases). This clonotype was sampled from a human donor whose cells served as feeder cells for cultures in a pregnancy study. The specimen was peripheral blood from another person, used as feeder cells. CDR3 protein: CASRLGVDNSPLHF. The CDR3 DNA sequence: TGTGCCAGCCGGTTGGGGGTCGATAATTCACCCCTCCACTTT.